Following are 10 T cell receptor beta chains from one sample sequenced in a study of shared clonotypes between healthy human individuals. Some clones are missing from TCRdb's copy, which holds only in-frame ones; the method was immunoSEQ multiplex PCR. The sample holds approximately 530,000 clones; around 96% are singletons and the top ten take approximately 0.06%. The sample comprised naive CD4+ T cells sorted from blood. Subset here: CD45RA+ positively selected. All receptors come from a young woman in good health.

The chain recombines TRBV11-1 with TRBJ2-2; 7 nucleotides agree with TRBD2. Germline-derived CDR1 and CDR2 are SGHAT and FQDESV (reference sequence). This CDR3 region has 19 residues. J gave up 7 bases and V 3 bases, and 20 bases lay outside the gene matches. The chain's CDR3 is CASSFFNTHGVGGIGELFF. The DNA of the CDR3 is TGTGCCAGCAGCTTCTTCAACACCCACGGAGTGGGGGGGATCGGGGAGCTGTTTTTT.

This clone came up once. The V and J genes are TRBV7-8 and TRBJ1-3; D is perhaps TRBD1 (5 bases). The CDR3 extends over 13 amino acids. Germline V gene sequence: CDR1 SGHVS, CDR2 FQNEAQ. Deletions cut 5 bases from V and 3 bases from J, with 8 bases between. The CDR3 DNA sequence: TGTGCCAGCAGCGCCAGGGATGGAAACACCATATATTTT. Its protein product is CASSARDGNTIYF.

The chain employs TRBV28 and TRBJ1-2, with D unresolved. V lost 10 bases, J lost 0 bases, and 12 bases lay in between. CDR3 size: 13 residues. Germline V CDR1 and CDR2: MDHEN, SYDVKM. The CDR3 reads CAIEREANYGYTF. The CDR3 nucleotides are TGTGCCATCGAGAGAGAAGCTAACTATGGCTACACCTTC.

The V and J genes are TRBV30 and TRBJ1-2; D remains ambiguous. This CDR3 region has 18 residues. Germline V CDR1 and CDR2: GTSNPN, SVGIG (reference sequence). Trimming shortened V by 0 bases and J by 3 bases, and 23 bases separated the two germline ends. CDR3 sequence reads: CAWSVLGWLGSQDYGYTF. The CDR3 nucleotides are TGTGCCTGGAGTGTACTGGGATGGTTGGGGTCGCAAGACTATGGCTACACCTTC.

As concerns this clone: An end of the junction differs from the germline gene, which may be a read error. The V call is TRBV7-9, the J call TRBJ2-7; 8 bases agree with TRBD2. The CDR3 has 14 amino acids. Germline CDR1 SEHNR, CDR2 FQNEAQ (reference sequence). The CDR3 DNA follows: TGTGCCAGCAGCCTAGCGGGCACGCCTCGCGAGCAGTACTTC. This codes for CASSLAGTPREQYF.

The chain uses TRBV25-1 and TRBJ1-4; perhaps TRBD1 as D (5 bases). V lost 3 bases and J 4 bases, leaving 12 bases between the germline ends. Germline V gives CDR1 MGHDK, CDR2 SYGVNS. The CDR3 length is 15 residues. In DNA, the CDR3 is TGTGCCAGCAGTGATTATGTGGGGGTTAATGAAAAACTGTTTTTT. This translates into CASSDYVGVNEKLFF.

The rearrangement links TRBV19 to TRBJ1-1, with D unresolved. The CDR3 has 11 residues. V lost 7 bases to trimming and J lost 2 bases, with 5 bases between them. Germline-derived CDR1 and CDR2 are LNHDA and SQIVND (reference sequence). The DNA of the CDR3 is TGTGCCAGTATTACAAACACTGAAGCTTTCTTT. The encoded protein is CASITNTEAFF.

The V gene is TRBV19, the J gene TRBJ1-4; D is uncertain. Trimming pared 7 bases from V and 4 bases from J, leaving 16 bases between. The CDR3 consists of 15 residues. Germline assignment: CDR1 LNHDA and CDR2 SQIVND (reference sequence). The CDR3 protein is CASTTLGRDNEKLFF. CDR3 bases: TGTGCCAGTACCACATTAGGCCGGGATAATGAAAAACTGTTTTTT.

The genes are TRBV2 and TRBJ2-7; D unresolved. The V end lost 7 bases, the J end lost 3 bases, and 7 bases lay between the germline ends. Germline V gene sequence: CDR1 SNHLY, CDR2 FYNNEI. This CDR3 is built from 11 residues. The CDR3 DNA reads TGTGCCAGCACGAGAGTCTACGAGCAGTACTTC. It codes for CASTRVYEQYF.

The genes are TRBV7-9 and TRBJ2-7; 12 positions agree with TRBD1. The V and J ends lost 5 bases and 4 bases, in that order; junction bases with no gene match: 3. The CDR3 totals 14 residues. Germline CDR1 reads SEHNR; CDR2 reads FQNEAQ (reference sequence). The CDR3 DNA follows: TGTGCCAGCAGCCGGGACAGGGGGCGATACGAGCAGTACTTC. Translation gives CASSRDRGRYEQYF.